The 20 T cell receptor beta chains listed next were all sequenced from one sample in a study of tumor and adjacent non-tumor tissue in lung cancer. The template was RNA from unsorted bulk tissue. More than 3 cm separated this lung sample from the edge of the tumor. A modified ARM-PCR protocol with three rounds of nested PCR amplified TCRbeta. TCRdb re-called the multiplex PCR reads with MiXCR, one entry per CDR3 protein. Of 85,000 or so distinct CDR3 sequences in the sample, 76% were seen once. Sequenced material: distant non-tumor lung tissue. The receptors were sampled from a woman aged 45-65 years with non-small cell lung cancer.

This clonotype was observed a single time. The conserved closing phenylalanine or tryptophan is absent in this CDR3, likely reflecting a read error. The chain joins TRBV29-1 to TRBJ2-7; unclear D gene. The germline V gene has CDR1 SQVTM and CDR2 ANQGSEA. V lost 7 bases to trimming and J lost 3 bases, with 16 bases between them. This CDR3 region has 13 residues. CDR3: CSARPIAYYEQYI. CDR3 nucleotide sequence: TGCAGCGCTCGACCGATAGCCTACTACGAGCAGTACATC.

A remark on this clonotype: Likely a read error: the CDR3 ends without its conserved phenylalanine or tryptophan. The chain links TRBV12-3 or TRBV12-4 to TRBJ1-6, with D tentatively TRBD1 (5 bases). The CDR3 extends over 12 amino acids. Trimming took 6 bases from V and 16 from J, leaving 16 bases between them. The DNA for the CDR3 is TGTGCCAGCAGCCCGGGGATTGGGGCACTCCACTCT. Residues: CASSPGIGALHS.

Details on this clonotype: This may arise from a read error, as a much more abundant clone is one base away. The chain combines TRBV20-1 with TRBJ2-3, with 9 bases identical to TRBD2. Germline CDR1 DFQATT, CDR2 SNEGSKA (reference sequence). The J segment lost 0 bases and the V segment lost 0 bases, leaving 10 bases of the junction unmatched. This CDR3 contains 18 residues. As DNA, the CDR3 is TGCAGTGCTAGAGACCCTAGCGGGACGAAACATAGCACAGATACGCAGTATTTT. Its protein product is CSARDPSGTKHSTDTQYF.

This clonotype has a count of ten or more. The CDR3 reads CASSLADGQPQHF. Written as DNA, the CDR3 is TGTGCCAGCAGCTTAGCCGACGGTCAGCCCCAGCATTTT. This chain connects TRBV7-2 to TRBJ1-5; D gene uncertain. Trimming pared 0 bases from V and 6 bases from J, leaving 6 bases between. CDR3 length equals 13 residues. CDR1 is SGHTA, CDR2 FQGNSA, per germline.

This clonotype was detected many times. The chain links TRBV10-2 to TRBJ1-1; no clear D gene. This CDR3 comprises 13 residues. V dropped 3 bases and J dropped 0 bases, with 5 bases sitting between them. CDR1 and CDR2 (germline): WSHSY, SAAADI. CDR3 residues: CASSDGLNTEAFF. The DNA of the CDR3 is TGCGCCAGCAGTGACGGATTGAACACTGAAGCTTTCTTT.

This clonotype appeared once. The junction and the germline gene differ at one end; a read error may be behind it. The chain recombines TRBV6-1 with TRBJ2-3; 15 nucleotides agree with TRBD2. CDR1 and CDR2 from the germline V gene are MNHNS and SASEGT. The CDR3 covers 14 residues. CDR3 region: CASTGLAGGDMQYF. For the CDR3, the DNA is TGTGCCAGCACGGGACTAGCGGGAGGAGATATGCAGTATTTT.

The genes are TRBV6-1 and TRBJ2-3; perhaps TRBD2 as D (7 bases). Trimming shortened V by 6 bases and J by 5 bases, and 18 bases separated the two germline ends. From germline, CDR1 is MNHNS and CDR2 SASEGT. This CDR3 region has 15 residues. CDR3 coding DNA: TGTGCCAGCAGGGCAGGATTGGGGGGGCTAGATACGCAGTATTTT. Its protein is CASRAGLGGLDTQYF.

The V call is TRBV10-3, the J call TRBJ2-3; 8 positions match TRBD1. Germline CDR1 ENHRY, CDR2 SYGVKD. With 7 bases clipped from V and 4 bases from J, the junction kept 13 bases outside the gene matches. CDR3 length: 16 amino acids. The CDR3 region is CAINDMVRGQADTQYF. CDR3 DNA: TGTGCCATCAATGATATGGTCAGGGGGCAGGCAGATACGCAGTATTTT.

The rearrangement links TRBV29-1 to TRBJ1-2; D is possibly TRBD1 (5 bases). From germline, CDR1 is SQVTM and CDR2 ANQGSEA. The CDR3 is 18 amino acids. The CDR3 nucleotides read TGCGGCGCTGAGCCCCCCGCGGGAAAAGGGGAGAAAGGATGGGACTACACCTTC. Amino acid sequence: CGAEPPAGKGEKGWDYTF. The variable domain in full, with the rest retrieved from reference TRBV29-1 and TRBJ1-2, is SAVISQKPSRDICQRGTSLTIQCQVDSQVTMMFWYRQQPGQSLTLIATANQGSEATYESGFVIDKFPISRPNLTFSTLTVSNMSPEDSSIYLCGAEPPAGKGEKGWDYTFGSGTRLTVV.

In this sample, this clonotype turned up a few times. This chain joins TRBV20-1 and TRBJ2-7; possibly TRBD1 for D (6 bases). The CDR3 totals 13 residues. The germline V gene has CDR1 DFQATT and CDR2 SNEGSKA (reference sequence). V lost 5 bases and J 3 bases, leaving 14 bases between the germline ends. The CDR3 region has the DNA TGCAGTGCTCCGCCCCAGGGGTACTACGAGCAGTACTTC. It specifies CSAPPQGYYEQYF.

This clonotype was seen a single time. Sequence at one end of the junction differs from germline and may be a read error. The DNA of the CDR3 is TGTGTCAGCAGTTGTAAAGTCCTAGCGGGAGCTAATGAGCAGTTCTTC. Encoded protein: CVSSCKVLAGANEQFF. V usage is TRBV6-5 and J usage is TRBJ2-1; 10 bases match TRBD2. Germline assignment: CDR1 MNHEY and CDR2 SVGAGI. CDR3 length equals 16 residues.

In the case of this clonotype: A read error is likely, as this CDR3 ends without the conserved phenylalanine or tryptophan. The chain recombines TRBV4-1 with TRBJ1-5; D is undetermined. CDR1 and CDR2 (germline): MGHRA, YSYEKL. The CDR3 consists of 15 residues. The CDR3 loop reads CASRQVIYSNQHQHS. In DNA, the CDR3 is TGCGCCAGCAGACAAGTGATTTATAGCAATCAGCACCAGCATTCT.

As regards this clonotype: At one end, the junction sequence differs from germline, possibly due to a read error. The chain carries TRBV29-1 and TRBJ2-1; D might be TRBD2 (6 bases). The germline V gene encodes CDR1 SQVTM and CDR2 ANQGSEA. The CDR3 loop spans 13 amino acids. CDR3 region: CSAKKRVGGEQFF. CDR3 in DNA: TGTAGCGCCAAGAAGCGGGTGGGAGGTGAGCAATTCTTC.

About this clonotype: The conserved phenylalanine or tryptophan normally closing the CDR3 is absent here, so this likely arose from a read error. V usage is TRBV20-1 and J usage is TRBJ2-2; D may be TRBD2 (6 bases). This CDR3 is built from 14 residues. CDR1 is DFQATT and CDR2 is SNEGSKA in the germline V gene (reference sequence). Trimming pared 6 bases from V and 2 bases from J, leaving 13 bases between. The CDR3 reads CSAGRDSNTGELFL. The CDR3, as DNA: TGCAGTGCAGGCCGGGACTCTAACACCGGGGAGCTGTTTTTA.

Note on this clonotype: A read error is likely, as this CDR3 ends without the conserved phenylalanine or tryptophan. V is TRBV10-3 and J is TRBJ2-2, with 7 nucleotides matching TRBD1. In germline, CDR1 is ENHRY, CDR2 SYGVKD. CDR3 length: 16 residues. The CDR3 protein is CTISEFRDSLTGELFS. The CDR3 DNA sequence: TGTACCATCAGTGAGTTCCGGGACAGTCTCACCGGGGAGCTGTTTTCT.

This clonotype is a singleton in its sample. An end of the junction differs from the germline gene, which may be a read error. V usage is TRBV11-2 and J usage is TRBJ2-1; TRBD1 agrees at 7 bases. The CDR3 length is 16 residues. Germline V gene sequence: CDR1 SGHAT, CDR2 FQNNGV. CDR3 protein: CTSSLEPRQGFTEQFF. CDR3 nucleotides: TGTACCAGCAGTTTGGAACCGAGACAGGGATTCACTGAGCAGTTCTTC.

Turning to this clonotype: The germline gene is not matched at one end of the junction; a read error may be the cause. The chain uses TRBV7-8 and TRBJ2-1; TRBD2 agrees at 8 bases. CDR1 is SGHVS, CDR2 FQNEAQ, per germline. CDR3 size: 15 residues. The CDR3 DNA reads TGTGTCAGCAGCTCCCGACTAGCGTCCTACAATGAGCGGTTCTTC. Its translation: CVSSSRLASYNERFF.

This clonotype came up once. The CDR3 spells CASSADPQLSEQYF. The CDR3 DNA reads as TGTGCCAGCAGCGCGGACCCGCAGCTGAGCGAGCAGTACTTC. The chain has TRBV9 and TRBJ2-7; D call uncertain. The CDR3 sequence is 14 residues long. Germline V gives CDR1 SGDLS, CDR2 YYNGEE. Trimming shortened V by 3 bases and J by 6 bases, and 16 bases separated the two germline ends.

About this clonotype itself: Since the CDR3 does not end with the conserved phenylalanine or tryptophan, this likely comes from a read error. The limits of the CDR3 on the DNA are not certain, so only TCRdb's listed CDR3 is given. V is TRBV11-2 and J is TRBJ2-1. CDR1 is SGHAT, CDR2 FQNNGV, per germline. The CDR3 adds up to 14 amino acids, both ends counted. The CDR3 sequence: CASSFGSADNEHFS.

Only one count was recorded for this clonotype. A junction end diverges from the germline sequence, so it may reflect a read error. V gene TRBV6-5 combines with J gene TRBJ1-4; a possible D gene is TRBD1 (6 bases). Germline CDR1 MNHEY, CDR2 SVGAGI. The CDR3 is 14 amino acids. The CDR3 DNA reads as TGTGTCAGCCGGGATAGGGGGTCTAATGAAAAACTGTTTTTT. This gives the protein CVSRDRGSNEKLFF.